This TCR beta chain was identified during a study of Graves' ophthalmopathy and Graves' hyperthyroidism. Overall study results and limits: Most expanded clonotypes from thyroid (those above 0.001 frequency) were also found in blood.

CDR1 is DFQATT and CDR2 is SNEGSKA in the germline V gene (reference sequence). There are 10 residues in the CDR3. CDR3 regions of TCR beta were amplified from RNA transcripts. HTBI primers were used in a first-round RT-PCR, which preceded a second-round multiplex PCR. TCRdb reprocessed the multiplex PCR reads with MiXCR, giving one entry per CDR3 protein. Of hundreds of thousands of distinct CDR3 sequences in the sample, 22% were seen once. Physicians reached a diagnosis by relying on clinical symptoms, serum thyroxine, TRAb, thyroid ultrasound and orbital computed tomography. This clonotype was observed a handful of times. Antigen unknown.

This sequence originates from a woman between 18 and 29 years old with stable Graves' hyperthyroidism. Some clones in this sample may be carry-over from other donors' samples. This chain uses TRBV20-1 with TRBJ1-2; D remains ambiguous. Source material: peripheral blood. The CDR3 spells CMITKYGYTF. CDR3 nucleotides: TGCATGATAACCAAGTATGGCTACACCTTC.